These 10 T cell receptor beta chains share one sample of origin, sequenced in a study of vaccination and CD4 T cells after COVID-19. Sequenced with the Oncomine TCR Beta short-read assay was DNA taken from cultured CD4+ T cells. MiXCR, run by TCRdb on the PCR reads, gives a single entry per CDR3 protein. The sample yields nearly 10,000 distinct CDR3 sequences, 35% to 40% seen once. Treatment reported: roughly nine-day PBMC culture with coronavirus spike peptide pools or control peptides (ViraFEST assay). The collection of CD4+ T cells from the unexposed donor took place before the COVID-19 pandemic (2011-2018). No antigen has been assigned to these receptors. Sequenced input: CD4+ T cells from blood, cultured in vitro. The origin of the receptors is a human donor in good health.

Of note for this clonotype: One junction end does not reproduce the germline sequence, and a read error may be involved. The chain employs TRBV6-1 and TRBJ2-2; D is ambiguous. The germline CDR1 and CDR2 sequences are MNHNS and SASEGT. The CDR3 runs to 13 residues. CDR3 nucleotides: TGTGCCGGCAGAAACGCAGAAAGGGGGGAGCTGTTTTTT. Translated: CAGRNAERGELFF.

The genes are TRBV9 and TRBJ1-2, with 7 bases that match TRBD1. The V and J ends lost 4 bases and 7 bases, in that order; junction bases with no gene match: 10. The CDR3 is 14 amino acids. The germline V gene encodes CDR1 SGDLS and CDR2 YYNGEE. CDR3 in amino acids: CASSPETGPGGYTF. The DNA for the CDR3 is TGTGCCAGCAGCCCAGAGACAGGGCCAGGTGGCTACACCTTC.

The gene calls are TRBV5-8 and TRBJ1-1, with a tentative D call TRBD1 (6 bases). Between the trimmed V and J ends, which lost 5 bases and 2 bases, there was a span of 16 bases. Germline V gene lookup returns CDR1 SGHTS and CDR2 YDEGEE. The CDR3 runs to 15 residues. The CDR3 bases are TGTGCCAGCAGGTCGCAGGGGCTTGCTAACACTGAAGCTTTCTTT. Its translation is CASRSQGLANTEAFF.

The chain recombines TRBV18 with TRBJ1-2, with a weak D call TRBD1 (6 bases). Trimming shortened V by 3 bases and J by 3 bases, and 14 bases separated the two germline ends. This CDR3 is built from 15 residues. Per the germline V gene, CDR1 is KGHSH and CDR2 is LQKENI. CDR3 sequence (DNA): TGTGCCAGCTCACCGACGGGGGGCGCTGACTATGGCTACACCTTC. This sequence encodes CASSPTGGADYGYTF.

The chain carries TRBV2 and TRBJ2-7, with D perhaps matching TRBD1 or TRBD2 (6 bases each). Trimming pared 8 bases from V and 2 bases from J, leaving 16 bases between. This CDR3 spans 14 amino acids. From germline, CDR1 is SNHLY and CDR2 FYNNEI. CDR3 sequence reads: CASWVGGQPYEQYF. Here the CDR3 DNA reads TGTGCCAGCTGGGTCGGGGGACAACCCTACGAGCAGTACTTC.

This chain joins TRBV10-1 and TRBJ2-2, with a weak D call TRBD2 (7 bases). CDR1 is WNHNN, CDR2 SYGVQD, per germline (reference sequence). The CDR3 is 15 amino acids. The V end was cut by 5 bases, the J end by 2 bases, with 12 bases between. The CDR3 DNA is TGCGCCAGCAGTTGGACAGCGGGAAACACCGGGGAGCTGTTTTTT. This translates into CASSWTAGNTGELFF.

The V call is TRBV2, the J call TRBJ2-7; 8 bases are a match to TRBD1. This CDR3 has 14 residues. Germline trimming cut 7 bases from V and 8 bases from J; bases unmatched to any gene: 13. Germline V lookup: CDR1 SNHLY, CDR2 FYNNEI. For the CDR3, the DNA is TGTGCCAGCACCACCGGGACAGGACAAATCAAGCAGTACTTC. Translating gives CASTTGTGQIKQYF.

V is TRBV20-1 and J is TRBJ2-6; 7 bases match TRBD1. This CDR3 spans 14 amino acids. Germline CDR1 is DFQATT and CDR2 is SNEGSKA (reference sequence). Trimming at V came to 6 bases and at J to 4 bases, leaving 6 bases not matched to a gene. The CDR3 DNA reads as TGCAGTGCCACGACAGGGAGCGGGGCCAACGTCCTGACTTTC. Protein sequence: CSATTGSGANVLTF.

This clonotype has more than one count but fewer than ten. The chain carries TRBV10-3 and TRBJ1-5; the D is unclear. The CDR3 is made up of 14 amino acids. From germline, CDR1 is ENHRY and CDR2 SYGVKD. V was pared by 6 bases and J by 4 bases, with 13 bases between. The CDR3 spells CAISREEGNQPQHF. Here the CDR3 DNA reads TGTGCCATCAGCCGCGAGGAGGGTAATCAGCCCCAGCATTTT.

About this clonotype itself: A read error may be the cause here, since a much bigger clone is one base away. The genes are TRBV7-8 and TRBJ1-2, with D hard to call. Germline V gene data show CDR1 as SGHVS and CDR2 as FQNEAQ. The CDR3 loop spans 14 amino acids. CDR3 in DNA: TGTGCCAGCAGCTTACGCAGCTCTAACCATGGCTACACCTTC. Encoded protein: CASSLRSSNHGYTF.